Reported below is one T cell receptor (beta chain). This specimen comes from a study of control samples from healthy donors and cancer patients. Here immunoSEQ multiplex PCR was the method, and the copy in TCRdb shows in-frame clones only, minus some. Found here are 71,000 or so clones, over 85% of them singletons; the top ten hold 19%. The CDR3 has 16 amino acids. The germline CDR1 and CDR2 sequences are SGDLS and YYNGEE. Trimming took off 4 bases at V and 1 base at J, with 14 bases between the two ends. The rearrangement links TRBV9 to TRBJ2-2; D might be TRBD2 (5 bases). This receptor was obtained from a man in his fifties or sixties with lung cancer. Sequenced: PBMCs. This chain's CDR3 is CASSPNRGWNTGELFF. CDR3 in DNA: TGTGCCAGCAGCCCCAATCGGGGATGGAACACCGGGGAGCTGTTTTTT.